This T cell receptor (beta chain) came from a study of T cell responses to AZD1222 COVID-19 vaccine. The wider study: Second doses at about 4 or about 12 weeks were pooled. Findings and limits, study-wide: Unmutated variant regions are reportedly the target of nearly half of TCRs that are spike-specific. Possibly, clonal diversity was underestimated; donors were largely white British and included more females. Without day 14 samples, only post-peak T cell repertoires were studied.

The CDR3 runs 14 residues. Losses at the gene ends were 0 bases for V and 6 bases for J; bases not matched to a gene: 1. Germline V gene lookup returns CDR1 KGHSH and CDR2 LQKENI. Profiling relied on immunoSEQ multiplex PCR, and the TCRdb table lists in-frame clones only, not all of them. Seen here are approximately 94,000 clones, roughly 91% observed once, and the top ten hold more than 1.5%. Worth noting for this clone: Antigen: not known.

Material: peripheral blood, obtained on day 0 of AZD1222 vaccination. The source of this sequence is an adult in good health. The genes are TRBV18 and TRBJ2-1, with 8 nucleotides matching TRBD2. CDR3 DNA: TGTGCCAGCTCACCACCTCGGGAGGGCAATGAGCAGTTCTTC. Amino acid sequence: CASSPPREGNEQFF. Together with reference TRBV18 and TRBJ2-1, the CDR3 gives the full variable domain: NAGVMQNPRHLVRRRGQEARLRCSPMKGHSHVYWYRQLPEEGLKFMVYLQKENIIDESGMPKERFSAEFPKEGPSILRIQQVVRGDSAAYFCASSPPREGNEQFFGPGTRLTVL.